The entry below gives a single TCR beta chain sequence along with its context. Antigen specificity is unknown. CDR1 is MNHEY, CDR2 SVGAGI, per germline. J gave up 2 bases and V 6 bases, and 5 bases lay outside the gene matches. This CDR3 spans 15 amino acids. This specimen comes from a study of T cell responses to AZD1222 COVID-19 vaccine. Broader study findings: The donor group comprised mostly white British people and more females; the analysis possibly underestimated clonal diversity.

The table came from immunoSEQ multiplex PCR; TCRdb's copy has only in-frame clones and leaves some out. The sample yields some 110,000 clones, 88% seen once. The input for sequencing was peripheral blood, taken 28 days after the second AZD1222 dose. This rearrangement joins TRBV6-5 to TRBJ2-7; 12 positions match TRBD2. The receptor comes from an adult who received the AZD1222 COVID-19 vaccine. CDR3 sequence (DNA): TGTGCCAGCAGGAGGACTAGCGGGGATACCTACGAGCAGTACTTC. Its translation: CASRRTSGDTYEQYF.